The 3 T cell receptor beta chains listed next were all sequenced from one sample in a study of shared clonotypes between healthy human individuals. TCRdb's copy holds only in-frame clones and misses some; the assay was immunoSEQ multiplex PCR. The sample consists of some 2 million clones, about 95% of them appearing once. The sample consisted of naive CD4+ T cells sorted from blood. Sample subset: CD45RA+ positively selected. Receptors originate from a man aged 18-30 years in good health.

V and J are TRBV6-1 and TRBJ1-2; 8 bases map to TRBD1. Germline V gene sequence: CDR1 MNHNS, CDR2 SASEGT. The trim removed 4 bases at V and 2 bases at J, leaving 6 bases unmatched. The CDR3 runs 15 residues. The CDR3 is CASSARTGKNYGYTF. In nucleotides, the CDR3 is TGTGCCAGCAGTGCGAGGACAGGGAAAAACTATGGCTACACCTTC.

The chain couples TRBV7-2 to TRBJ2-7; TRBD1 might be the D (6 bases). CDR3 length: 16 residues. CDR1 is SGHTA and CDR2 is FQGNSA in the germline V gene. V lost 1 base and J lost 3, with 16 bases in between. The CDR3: CASSLVTSQGNYEQYF. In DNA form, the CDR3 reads TGTGCCAGCAGCTTAGTCACGAGTCAGGGGAACTACGAGCAGTACTTC.

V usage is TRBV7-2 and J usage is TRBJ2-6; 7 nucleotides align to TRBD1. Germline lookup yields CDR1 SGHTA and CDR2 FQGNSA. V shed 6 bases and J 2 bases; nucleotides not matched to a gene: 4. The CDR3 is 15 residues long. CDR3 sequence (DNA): TGTGCCAGCAGACGCGACAGGGCTGGGGCCAACGTCCTGACTTTC. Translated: CASRRDRAGANVLTF. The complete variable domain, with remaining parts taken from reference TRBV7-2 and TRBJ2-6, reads GAGVSQSPSNKVTEKGKDVELRCDPISGHTALYWYRQSLGQGLEFLIYFQGNSAPDKSGLPSDRFSAERTGGSVSTLTIQRTQQEDSAVYLCASRRDRAGANVLTFGAGSRLTVL.